The T cell receptor (beta chain) described here comes from a study of shared T cell receptors in the human thymus. This CDR3 spans 17 amino acids. V lost 0 bases and J 1 base, leaving 16 bases between the germline ends. Germline CDR1 SGDLS, CDR2 YYNGEE. This table comes from immunoSEQ multiplex PCR, and its TCRdb copy is limited to in-frame clones, with some not included. Of 65,000 to 70,000 clones detected, roughly 95% appear once; the ten largest clones hold around 0.035%. This TCR derives from a human donor. The V and J genes are TRBV9 and TRBJ1-1; D is unclear. Source material: thymocytes. The CDR3 region is CASSVVSVGSKNTEAFF. CDR3 coding DNA: TGTGCCAGCAGCGTAGTATCGGTGGGGTCGAAGAACACTGAAGCTTTCTTT.